This T cell receptor beta chain came from a study of identical twins. To note about this clonotype: Its antigen is unidentified.

Study-level points and caveats: The abundant beta clonotypes from cord blood had fewer insertions, and memory repertoires had none of this. Its conclusions, products of cross-sectional statistical analysis, did not come from following the same donors.

CDR1 and CDR2 from the germline V gene are SEHNR and FQNEAQ (reference sequence). V dropped 4 bases and J dropped 1 base, with 11 bases sitting between them. CDR3 length: 15 amino acids. TCRdb recomputed calls from the 5' RACE reads with MiXCR, one row per CDR3 protein. The sample records around 530,000 distinct CDR3 sequences, roughly 15% being singletons. The same specimen was also included in a second study, on yellow fever vaccine responses in identical twins.

The chain uses TRBV7-9 and TRBJ2-1; D uncertain. The receptor's source is a woman aged 18-29 years in good health. The sequencing input was CD4+ T cells sorted from blood. CDR3 protein: CASSSHKLSYNEQFF. In DNA form, the CDR3 reads TGTGCCAGCAGCTCCCATAAGCTTTCCTACAATGAGCAGTTCTTC.